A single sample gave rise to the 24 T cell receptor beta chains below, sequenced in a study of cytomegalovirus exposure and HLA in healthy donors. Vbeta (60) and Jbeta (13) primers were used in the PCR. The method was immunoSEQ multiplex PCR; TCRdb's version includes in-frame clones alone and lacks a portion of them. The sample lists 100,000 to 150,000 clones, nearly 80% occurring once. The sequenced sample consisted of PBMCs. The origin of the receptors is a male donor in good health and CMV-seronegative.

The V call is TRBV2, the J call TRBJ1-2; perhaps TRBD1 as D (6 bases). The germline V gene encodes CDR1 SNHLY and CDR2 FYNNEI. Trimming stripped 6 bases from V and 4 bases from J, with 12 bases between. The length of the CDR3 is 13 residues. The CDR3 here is CASRDSEGYGYTF. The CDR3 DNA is TGTGCCAGCAGGGACAGCGAGGGCTATGGCTACACCTTC.

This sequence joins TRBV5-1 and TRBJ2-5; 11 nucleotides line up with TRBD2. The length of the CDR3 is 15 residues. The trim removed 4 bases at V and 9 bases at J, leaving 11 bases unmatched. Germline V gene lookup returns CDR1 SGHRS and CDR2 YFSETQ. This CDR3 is CASSLGTSGPGAQYF. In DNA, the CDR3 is TGCGCCAGCAGCCTCGGGACTAGCGGTCCCGGGGCCCAGTACTTC.

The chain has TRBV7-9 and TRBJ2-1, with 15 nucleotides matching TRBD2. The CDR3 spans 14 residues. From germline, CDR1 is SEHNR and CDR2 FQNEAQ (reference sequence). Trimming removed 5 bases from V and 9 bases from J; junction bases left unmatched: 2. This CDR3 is CASSQGLAGGEQFF. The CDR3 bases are TGTGCCAGCAGCCAGGGACTAGCGGGGGGTGAGCAGTTCTTC.

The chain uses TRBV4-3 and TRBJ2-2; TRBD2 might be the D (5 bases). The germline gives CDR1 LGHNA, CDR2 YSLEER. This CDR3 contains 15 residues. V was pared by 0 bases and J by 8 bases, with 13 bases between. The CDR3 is CASSQDGQRSGELFF. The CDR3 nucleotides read TGCGCCAGCAGCCAAGATGGTCAGCGGTCTGGGGAGCTGTTTTTT.

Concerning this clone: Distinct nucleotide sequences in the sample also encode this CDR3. In DNA, the CDR3 is TGCGCCAGCAGCCGAGACAGGGGTCAAGCAACTAATGAAAAACTGTTTTTT. This translates into CASSRDRGQATNEKLFF. The chain combines TRBV4-3 with TRBJ1-4; 8 nucleotides align to TRBD1. The CDR3 loop spans 17 amino acids. The germline gives CDR1 LGHNA, CDR2 YSLEER. After removal of 4 bases from V and 0 bases from J, the junction contained 7 bases not matched to a gene.

Here the CDR3 DNA reads TGTGCCAGCAGTGATCAGGGGCACGGCGGGCAGTTCTTC. This translates into CASSDQGHGGQFF. V usage is TRBV6-4 and J usage is TRBJ2-1; perhaps TRBD1 as D (6 bases). Germline CDR1 reads MRHNA; CDR2 reads SNTAGT. The V end lost 3 bases, the J end lost 12 bases, and 15 bases lay between the germline ends. This CDR3 region has 13 residues.

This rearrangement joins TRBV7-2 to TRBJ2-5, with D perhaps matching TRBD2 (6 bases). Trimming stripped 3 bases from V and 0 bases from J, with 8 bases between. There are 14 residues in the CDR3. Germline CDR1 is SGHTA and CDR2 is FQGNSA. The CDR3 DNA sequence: TGTGCCAGCAGCTTTGGGACTTACCAAGAGACCCAGTACTTC. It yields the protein CASSFGTYQETQYF.

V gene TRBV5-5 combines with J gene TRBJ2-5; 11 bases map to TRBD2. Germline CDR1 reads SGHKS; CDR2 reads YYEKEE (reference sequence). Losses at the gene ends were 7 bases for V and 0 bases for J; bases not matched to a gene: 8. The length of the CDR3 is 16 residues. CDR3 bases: TGTGCCAGCTTAACCGGGACTAGCGGACACCAAGAGACCCAGTACTTC. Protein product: CASLTGTSGHQETQYF.

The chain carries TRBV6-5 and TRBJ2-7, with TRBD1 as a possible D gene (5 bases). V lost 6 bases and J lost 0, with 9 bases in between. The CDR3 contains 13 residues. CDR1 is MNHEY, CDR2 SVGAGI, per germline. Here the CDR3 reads CASSATGSYEQYF. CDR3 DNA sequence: TGTGCCAGCAGCGCTACAGGCTCCTACGAGCAGTACTTC.

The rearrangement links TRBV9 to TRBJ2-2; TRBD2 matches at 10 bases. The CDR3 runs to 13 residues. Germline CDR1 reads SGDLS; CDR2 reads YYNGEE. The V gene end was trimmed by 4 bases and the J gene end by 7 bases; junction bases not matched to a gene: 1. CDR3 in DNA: TGTGCCAGCAGCACTAGCGGGGTCGGGGAGCTGTTTTTT. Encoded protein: CASSTSGVGELFF. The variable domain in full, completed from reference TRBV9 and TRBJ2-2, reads DSGVTQTPKHLITATGQRVTLRCSPRSGDLSVYWYQQSLDQGLQFLIQYYNGEERAKGNILERFSAQQFPDLHSELNLSSLELGDSALYFCASSTSGVGELFFGEGSRLTVL.

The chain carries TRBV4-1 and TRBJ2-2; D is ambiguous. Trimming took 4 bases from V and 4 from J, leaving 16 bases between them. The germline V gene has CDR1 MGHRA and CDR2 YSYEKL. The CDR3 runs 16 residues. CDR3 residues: CASSPTSWMGTGELFF. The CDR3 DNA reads TGCGCCAGCAGCCCGACATCCTGGATGGGCACCGGGGAGCTGTTTTTT.

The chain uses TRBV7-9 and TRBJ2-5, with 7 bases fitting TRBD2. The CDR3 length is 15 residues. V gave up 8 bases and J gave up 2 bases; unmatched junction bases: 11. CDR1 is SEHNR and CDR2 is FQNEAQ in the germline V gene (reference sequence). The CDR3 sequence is CASGLVSGYQETQYF. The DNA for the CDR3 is TGTGCCAGCGGTTTGGTTAGCGGGTATCAAGAGACCCAGTACTTC.

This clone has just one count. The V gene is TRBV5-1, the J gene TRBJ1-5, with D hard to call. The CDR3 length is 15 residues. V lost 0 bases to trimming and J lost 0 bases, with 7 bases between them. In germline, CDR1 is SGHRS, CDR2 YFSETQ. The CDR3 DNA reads TGCGCCAGCAGCTTGGACAACTATAGCAATCAGCCCCAGCATTTT. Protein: CASSLDNYSNQPQHF.

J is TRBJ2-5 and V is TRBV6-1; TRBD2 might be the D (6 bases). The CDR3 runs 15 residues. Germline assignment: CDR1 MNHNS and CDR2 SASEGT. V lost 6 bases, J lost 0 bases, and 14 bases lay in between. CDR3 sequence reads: CASRSGGPYQETQYF. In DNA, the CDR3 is TGTGCCAGCAGAAGCGGAGGGCCGTACCAAGAGACCCAGTACTTC.

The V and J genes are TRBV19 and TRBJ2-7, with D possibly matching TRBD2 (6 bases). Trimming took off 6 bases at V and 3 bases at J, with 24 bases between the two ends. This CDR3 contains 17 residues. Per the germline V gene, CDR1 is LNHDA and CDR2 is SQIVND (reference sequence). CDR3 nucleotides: TGTGCCAGTAGCCCCAACCGAGCGGGTACGCCGGTCTACGAGCAGTACTTC. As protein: CASSPNRAGTPVYEQYF.

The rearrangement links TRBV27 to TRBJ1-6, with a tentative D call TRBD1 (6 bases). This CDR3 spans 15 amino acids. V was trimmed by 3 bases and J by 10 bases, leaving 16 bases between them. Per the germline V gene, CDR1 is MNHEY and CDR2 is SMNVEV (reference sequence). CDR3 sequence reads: CASSFLLQGGSPLHF. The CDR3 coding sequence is TGTGCCAGCAGTTTCCTCTTACAGGGAGGGTCACCCCTCCACTTT.

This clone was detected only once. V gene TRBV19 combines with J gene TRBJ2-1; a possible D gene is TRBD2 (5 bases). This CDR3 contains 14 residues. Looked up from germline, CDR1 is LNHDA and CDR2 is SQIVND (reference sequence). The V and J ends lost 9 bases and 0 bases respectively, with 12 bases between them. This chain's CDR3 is CASLSGLSYNEQFF. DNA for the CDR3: TGTGCCAGCCTCAGTGGACTCTCCTACAATGAGCAGTTCTTC.

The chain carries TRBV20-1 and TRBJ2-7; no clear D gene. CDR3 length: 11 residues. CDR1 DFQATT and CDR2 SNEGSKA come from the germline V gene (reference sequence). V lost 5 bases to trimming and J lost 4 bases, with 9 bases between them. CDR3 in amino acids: CSAPQAYEQYF. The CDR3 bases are TGCAGTGCTCCGCAGGCTTACGAGCAGTACTTC.

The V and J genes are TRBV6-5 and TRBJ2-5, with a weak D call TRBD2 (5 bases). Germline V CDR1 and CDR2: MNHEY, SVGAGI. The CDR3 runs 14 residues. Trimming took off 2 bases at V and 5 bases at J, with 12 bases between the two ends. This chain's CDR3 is CASSYTDTGETQYF. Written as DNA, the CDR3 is TGTGCCAGCAGTTACACTGACACGGGGGAGACCCAGTACTTC.

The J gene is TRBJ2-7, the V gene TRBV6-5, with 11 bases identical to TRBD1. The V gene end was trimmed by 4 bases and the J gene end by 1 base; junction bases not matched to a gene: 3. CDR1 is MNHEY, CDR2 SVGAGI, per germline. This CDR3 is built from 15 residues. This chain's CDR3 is CASSWTGGASYEQYF. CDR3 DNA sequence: TGTGCCAGCAGTTGGACAGGGGGCGCGTCCTACGAGCAGTACTTC.

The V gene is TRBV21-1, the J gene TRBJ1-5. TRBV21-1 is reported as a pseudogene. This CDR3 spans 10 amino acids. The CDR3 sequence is CASSIGPQHF. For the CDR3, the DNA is TGTGCCAGCAGCATCGGGCCCCAGCATTTT.

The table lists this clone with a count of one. As DNA, the CDR3 is TGTGCCAGCAGCTTAGGTGTGGGGGGCACTGAAGCTTTCTTT. Amino acid sequence: CASSLGVGGTEAFF. The rearrangement links TRBV7-6 to TRBJ1-1; possible D gene TRBD1, 5 bases. Germline-derived CDR1 and CDR2 are SGHVS and FNYEAQ. Between the trimmed V and J ends, which lost 1 base and 4 bases, there was a span of 10 bases. CDR3 length: 14 amino acids.

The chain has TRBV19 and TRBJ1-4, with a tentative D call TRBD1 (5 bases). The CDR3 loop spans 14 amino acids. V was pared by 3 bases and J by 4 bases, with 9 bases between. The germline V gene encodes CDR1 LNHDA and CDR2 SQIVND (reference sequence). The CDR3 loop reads CASSIGGINEKLFF. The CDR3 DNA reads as TGTGCCAGTAGTATCGGGGGGATTAATGAAAAACTGTTTTTT.

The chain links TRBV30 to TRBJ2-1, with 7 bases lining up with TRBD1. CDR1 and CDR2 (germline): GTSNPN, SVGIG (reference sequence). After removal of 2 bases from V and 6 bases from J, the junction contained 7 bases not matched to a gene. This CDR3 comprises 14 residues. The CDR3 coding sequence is TGTGCCTGGAGTCCAGGACAGGATGCCAATGAGCAGTTCTTC. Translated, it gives CAWSPGQDANEQFF.